This T cell receptor beta chain was sequenced during a study of CXCR3-negative and CXCR3-positive naive CD8 T cells. The study's findings and limits: TRB CDR3s were more hydrophobic in CXCR3-positive than in CXCR3-negative naive cells.

On this clonotype itself: Its antigen is not identified.

With UMI labels, 5' RACE was used to prepare the TRB cDNA libraries. TCRdb derives one entry per CDR3 protein from the 5' RACE reads, leaving out DNA. Recorded here are 100,000 to 150,000 distinct CDR3 sequences; the top ten clones represent 0.41%. This CDR3 is built from 13 residues. Germline V gene sequence: CDR1 LNHDA, CDR2 SQIVND (reference sequence). Sequences were obtained from naive CXCR3+ CD8+ T cells from blood. Noted subset: CD45RO-CCR7+CD27+CD95- naive CD8+ T cells expressing CXCR3 (TNR3+). The TCR was taken from a human donor in good health. Some clones in this sample may be carry-over from other donors' samples. The chain recombines TRBV19 with TRBJ2-1. This chain's CDR3 is CASSISGIDEQFF.